The TCR beta chain described here comes from a study of pediatric ulcerative colitis. Generated by immunoSEQ multiplex PCR, the TCRdb table keeps only in-frame clones and is missing some. This sample has tens of thousands of clones, with around 81% found just once. The rectum was sampled with one to two pinch biopsies at colonoscopy. The CDR3 is made up of 15 amino acids. The germline V gene has CDR1 SSHAT and CDR2 FNYEAQ (reference sequence). Study-wide points: Rectal pinch biopsies may have included blood-derived T cells, especially in patients with overt colitis.

Concerning this clone itself: What it binds is unknown.

This clonotype originated in a girl aged 10 to 17 with moderate ulcerative colitis. The chain recombines TRBV7-7 with TRBJ2-1, with TRBD2 identical over 8 bases. Source material: gut tissue. CDR3 coding DNA: TGTGCTAGTTCGGGGGGGATAAACTCCTACAATGAGCAGTTCTTC. This encodes CASSGGINSYNEQFF.